The source of this T cell receptor (beta chain) is a study of cytomegalovirus exposure and HLA in healthy donors. Notes on the study in general: Altogether, more than 150 TCR beta chains were recorded as cytomegalovirus-associated.

Researchers ran the PCR with 60 Vbeta and 13 Jbeta primers. Method: immunoSEQ multiplex PCR; TCRdb's copy keeps in-frame clones and lacks some. Of 100,000 to 150,000 clones in the sample, about 78% were seen once. J lost 6 bases, V lost 1 base, and 6 bases had no gene match. The germline gives CDR1 SGHTS, CDR2 YDEGEE. The CDR3 spans 15 residues. A note on this clone: No antigen is known for it.

The sequencing sample was made of PBMCs. The chain recombines TRBV5-8 with TRBJ1-4; 7 nucleotides agree with TRBD1. The sequence derives from a female donor in good health and CMV-seronegative. CDR3 region: CASSLPRTGDEKLFF. CDR3 bases: TGTGCCAGCAGCTTGCCTCGGACAGGAGATGAAAAACTGTTTTTT.